Sequencing of this T cell receptor (beta chain) was carried out in a study of CD8 T cells in ankylosing spondylitis. Study-level results: Disease-linked clones proved CD8+ and comparatively uncommon in peripheral blood. Disease-linked clones reportedly showed significant enrichment in matched ankylosing spondylitis synovial fluid. Blood from ankylosing spondylitis patients appeared to carry a characteristic eight-variant TCR beta motif. Reports of some motif variants in reactive arthritis synovial fluid and blood predate this one.

A remark on this clonotype: Its antigen is undetermined.

V was pared by 5 bases and J by 7 bases, with 9 bases of the junction left unmatched. The CDR3 length is 15 residues. Per germline, CDR1 SEHNR and CDR2 FQNEAQ (reference sequence). Libraries for TCR beta were made by quantitative 5'-RACE with molecular barcodes. TCRdb independently ran MiXCR on the 5' RACE reads; one entry per CDR3 protein. Of 200,000 to 250,000 distinct CDR3 sequences listed, around 19% are singletons. Input material: blood, either unsorted or a sorted T cell fraction (not recorded which). This clonotype originated in a male donor with ankylosing spondylitis. The chain carries TRBV7-9 and TRBJ2-5; TRBD2 aligns across 11 bases. The CDR3 region has the DNA TGTGCCAGCAGCCCGGGACTAGCGGCCCCGGGGACCCAGTACTTC. Translating it yields CASSPGLAAPGTQYF.